This T cell receptor beta chain originates from a study of spatial heterogeneity in lung cancer. Study background: TCR transcript counts in tumor regions correlated strongly with a T cell module score from matched bulk RNA-seq.

Overall study findings and caveats: The estimate shows that only roughly 7% of tumor T cells were covered for alpha and around 13% for beta chains. The number of expanded tumor alpha and beta chains correlated with mutation number.

TCRdb called the 5' RACE reads again in MiXCR, with one record for every CDR3 protein. Altogether 7,200 or so distinct CDR3 sequences are present, roughly 13% being singletons, with the ten largest covering over 20%. In its sample, this clonotype is medium-sized. The antigen remains undetermined. Since the library was made to target alpha chains, this beta chain is a stray read and its abundance is not meaningful. The germline V and J ends were trimmed by 5 bases and 3 bases, with 20 bases remaining between them. Germline CDR1 reads MNHEY; CDR2 reads SVGAGI. The CDR3 consists of 16 residues. Specified time point: sample taken at primary tumor resection. Tumor, nontumor lung or frozen PBMC supplied whole RNA that was sequenced unsorted.

This TCR was sampled from a male donor with early-stage non-small cell lung cancer. The V call is TRBV6-5, the J call TRBJ2-7, with D possibly matching TRBD2 (5 bases). Sequenced material: lung tumor tissue, taken at surgery. DNA of the CDR3: TGTGCCAGCAGTCCGACTGCGGACTTTTCTCTCTACGAGCAGTACTTC. This encodes CASSPTADFSLYEQYF.